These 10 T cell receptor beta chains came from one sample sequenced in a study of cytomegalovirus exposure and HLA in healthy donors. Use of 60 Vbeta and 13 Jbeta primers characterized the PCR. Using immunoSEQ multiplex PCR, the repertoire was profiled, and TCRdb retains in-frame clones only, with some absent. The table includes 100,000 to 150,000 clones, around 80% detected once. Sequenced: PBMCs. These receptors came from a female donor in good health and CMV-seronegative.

For the CDR3, the DNA is TGCGCCAGCAGCTTCAAGGGACAGCCTAGGAGCTCCTACGAGCAGTACTTC. It yields the protein CASSFKGQPRSSYEQYF. V usage is TRBV5-1 and J usage is TRBJ2-7; TRBD1 aligns across 7 bases. J was trimmed by 0 bases and V by 2 bases; bases with no gene match: 11. The germline V gene has CDR1 SGHRS and CDR2 YFSETQ. This CDR3 is built from 17 residues.

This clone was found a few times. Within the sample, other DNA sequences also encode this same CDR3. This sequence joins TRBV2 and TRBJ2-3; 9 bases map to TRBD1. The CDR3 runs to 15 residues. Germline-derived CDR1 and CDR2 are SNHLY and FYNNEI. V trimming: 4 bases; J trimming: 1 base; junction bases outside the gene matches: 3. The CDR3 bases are TGTGCCAGCAGTGGGCGGACAGGGGGCACAGATACGCAGTATTTT. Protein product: CASSGRTGGTDTQYF.

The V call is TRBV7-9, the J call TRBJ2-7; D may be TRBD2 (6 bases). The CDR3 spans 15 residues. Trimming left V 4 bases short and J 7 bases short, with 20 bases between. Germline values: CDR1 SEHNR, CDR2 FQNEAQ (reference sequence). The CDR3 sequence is CASSSRDAAFREQYF. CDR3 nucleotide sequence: TGTGCCAGCAGCTCGCGGGACGCAGCGTTTAGGGAGCAGTACTTC.

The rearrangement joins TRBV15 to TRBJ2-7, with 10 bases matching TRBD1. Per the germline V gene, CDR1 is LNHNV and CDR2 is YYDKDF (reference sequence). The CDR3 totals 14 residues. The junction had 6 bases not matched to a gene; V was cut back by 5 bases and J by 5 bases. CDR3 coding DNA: TGTGCCACCAGCCGACGACAGGGGGCCGACGAGCAGTACTTC. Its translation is CATSRRQGADEQYF.

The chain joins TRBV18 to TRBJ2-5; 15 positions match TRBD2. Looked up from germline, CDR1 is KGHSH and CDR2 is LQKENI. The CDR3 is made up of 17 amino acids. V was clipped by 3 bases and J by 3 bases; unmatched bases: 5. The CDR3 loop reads CASSPLGLAGGEETQYF. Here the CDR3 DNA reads TGTGCCAGCTCACCGCTTGGACTAGCGGGAGGGGAAGAGACCCAGTACTTC.

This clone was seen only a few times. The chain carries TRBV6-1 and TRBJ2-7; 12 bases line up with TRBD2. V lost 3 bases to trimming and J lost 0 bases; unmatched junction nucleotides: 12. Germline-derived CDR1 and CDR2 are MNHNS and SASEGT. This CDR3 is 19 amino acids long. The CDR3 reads CASSEIGWLAGGSSYEQYF. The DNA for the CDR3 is TGTGCCAGCAGTGAGATCGGGTGGCTAGCGGGAGGGAGCTCCTACGAGCAGTACTTC.

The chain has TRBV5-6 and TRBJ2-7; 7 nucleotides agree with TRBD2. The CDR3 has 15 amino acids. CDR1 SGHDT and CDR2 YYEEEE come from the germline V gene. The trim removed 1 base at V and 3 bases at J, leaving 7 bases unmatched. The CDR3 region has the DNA TGTGCCAGCAGCTTGTATGGGCGGGAGCTCTACGAGCAGTACTTC. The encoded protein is CASSLYGRELYEQYF.

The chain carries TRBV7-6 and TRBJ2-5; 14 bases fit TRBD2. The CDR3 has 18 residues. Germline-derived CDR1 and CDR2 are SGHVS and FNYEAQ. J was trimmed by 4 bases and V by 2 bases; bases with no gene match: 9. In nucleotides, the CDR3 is TGTGCCAGCAGCTTACTTTATGGGACTAGCGGGAGTGGAGAGACCCAGTACTTC. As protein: CASSLLYGTSGSGETQYF.

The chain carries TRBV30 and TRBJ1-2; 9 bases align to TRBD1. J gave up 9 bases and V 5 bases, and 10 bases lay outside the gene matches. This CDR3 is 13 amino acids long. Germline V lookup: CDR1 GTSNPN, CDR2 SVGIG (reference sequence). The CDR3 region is CAWGQGQGNRYTF. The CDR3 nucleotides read TGTGCCTGGGGCCAAGGACAGGGGAACCGCTACACCTTC.

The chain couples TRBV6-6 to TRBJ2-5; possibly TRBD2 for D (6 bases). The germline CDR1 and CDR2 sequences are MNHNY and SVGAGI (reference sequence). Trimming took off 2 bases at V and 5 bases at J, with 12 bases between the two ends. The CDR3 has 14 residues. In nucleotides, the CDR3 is TGTGCCAGCAGTTACGGCGGGGCAGAGGAGACCCAGTACTTC. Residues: CASSYGGAEETQYF.